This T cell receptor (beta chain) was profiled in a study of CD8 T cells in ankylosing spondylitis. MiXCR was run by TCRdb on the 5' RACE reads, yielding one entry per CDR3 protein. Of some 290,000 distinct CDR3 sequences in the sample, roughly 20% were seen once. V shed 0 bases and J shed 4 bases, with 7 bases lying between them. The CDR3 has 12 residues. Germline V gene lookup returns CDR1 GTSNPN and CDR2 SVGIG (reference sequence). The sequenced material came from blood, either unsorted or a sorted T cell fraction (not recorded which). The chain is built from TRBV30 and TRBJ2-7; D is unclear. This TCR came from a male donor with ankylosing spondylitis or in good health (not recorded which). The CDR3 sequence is CAWSVQGYEQYV. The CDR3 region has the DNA TGTGCCTGGAGTGTACAAGGTTACGAGCAGTACGTC.